This entry lists 19 T cell receptor beta chains sequenced from one sample in a study of blood T cell repertoires in COVID-19. Clones were sequenced by immunoSEQ multiplex PCR, and TCRdb holds only the in-frame ones, with some missing. Of about 130,000 clones listed, around 89% are singletons. The sample was peripheral blood. The receptors here all came from a man aged 60 to 75 with COVID-19, enrolled during active disease.

CDR3 sequence (DNA): TGTGCCATCAGCCGAACTAGCGGGGGGACCTCCTACGAGCAGTACTTC. Protein product: CAISRTSGGTSYEQYF. The chain links TRBV10-3 to TRBJ2-7; 12 positions match TRBD2. After removal of 6 bases from V and 0 bases from J, the junction contained 6 bases not matched to a gene. The CDR3 contains 16 residues. The V gene's germline CDR1 is ENHRY and CDR2 SYGVKD.

The genes are TRBV25-1 and TRBJ2-3; D unclear. The germline V and J ends were trimmed by 3 bases and 4 bases, with 2 bases remaining between them. This CDR3 contains 11 residues. Germline CDR1 and CDR2: MGHDK and SYGVNS. The CDR3 bases are TGTGCCAGCAGTGACGCAGATACGCAGTATTTT. Its translation is CASSDADTQYF.

The chain recombines TRBV10-3 with TRBJ2-7; a weak D match, TRBD1 (5 bases). This CDR3 spans 14 amino acids. V was clipped by 1 base and J by 5 bases, with 12 bases between them. Germline assignment: CDR1 ENHRY and CDR2 SYGVKD. The chain's CDR3 is CAISEWQGQDEQYF. CDR3 bases: TGTGCCATCAGTGAGTGGCAGGGTCAAGACGAGCAGTACTTC.

The rearrangement links TRBV2 to TRBJ1-1; D uncertain. Germline V gene sequence: CDR1 SNHLY, CDR2 FYNNEI. V was pared by 6 bases and J by 1 base, with 6 bases between. This CDR3 spans 12 amino acids. The CDR3 loop is CASRETNTEAFF. Here the CDR3 DNA reads TGTGCCAGCAGGGAGACGAACACTGAAGCTTTCTTT.

The rearrangement joins TRBV5-6 to TRBJ1-1, with 9 bases fitting TRBD1. The germline gives CDR1 SGHDT, CDR2 YYEEEE. The CDR3 loop spans 13 amino acids. The J segment lost 6 bases and the V segment lost 6 bases, leaving 6 bases of the junction unmatched. The CDR3 DNA reads as TGTGCCAGCACAGGACAGGGGAGGCCTGAAGCTTTCTTT. Protein product: CASTGQGRPEAFF.

The chain couples TRBV9 to TRBJ1-2; 7 bases fit TRBD1. This CDR3 is 17 amino acids long. The ends lost 3 bases at V and 1 base at J; junction bases unmatched: 12. The germline CDR1 and CDR2 sequences are SGDLS and YYNGEE. CDR3 sequence (DNA): TGTGCCAGCAGCGCCTTACAGGGGCCCCTGAGTAACTATGGCTACACCTTC. Its translation is CASSALQGPLSNYGYTF.

The V call is TRBV10-3, the J call TRBJ1-2; the D gene is possibly TRBD1 (6 bases). Germline values: CDR1 ENHRY, CDR2 SYGVKD. Trimming cost V 6 bases and J 0 bases, with 14 bases left between them. The CDR3 length is 15 residues. The CDR3 nucleotides are TGTGCCATCAGATCCCTGGACAGATCTAACTATGGCTACACCTTC. Protein product: CAIRSLDRSNYGYTF.

This clone was seen more than once but under ten times. The chain couples TRBV6-5 to TRBJ1-4, with D possibly matching TRBD1 (6 bases). The V gene lost 6 bases and the J gene lost 6 bases, with 17 bases spanning the gap. The CDR3 spans 15 residues. CDR1 is MNHEY and CDR2 is SVGAGI in the germline V gene. CDR3 sequence reads: CASRLIQGGDEKLFF. In nucleotides, the CDR3 is TGTGCCAGCAGATTGATACAGGGCGGTGATGAAAAACTGTTTTTT.

This chain links TRBV5-1 with TRBJ1-2; 7 bases map to TRBD1. From germline, CDR1 is SGHRS and CDR2 YFSETQ. CDR3 length equals 12 residues. V was pared by 3 bases and J by 8 bases, with 4 bases of the junction left unmatched. CDR3 DNA sequence: TGCGCCAGCAGCTCGACAGGGAAAGGCTACACCTTC. Its protein product is CASSSTGKGYTF.

The gene calls are TRBV12-3 or TRBV12-4 and TRBJ1-4, with no clear D. The V end was cut by 0 bases, the J end by 8 bases, with 4 bases between. The CDR3 runs to 12 residues. The CDR3 DNA sequence: TGTGCCAGCAGTTTAGCCCGGGAAAAACTGTTTTTT. Translation gives CASSLAREKLFF.

The chain is built from TRBV2 and TRBJ1-3; D not resolved. Germline values: CDR1 SNHLY, CDR2 FYNNEI. Trimming took off 10 bases at V and 0 bases at J, with 13 bases between the two ends. The CDR3 runs to 14 residues. CDR3 in DNA: TGTGCCACCCGGTCCGGGAGCTCTGGAAACACCATATATTTT. Its protein product is CATRSGSSGNTIYF.

This clone was observed a single time. The V and J genes are TRBV2 and TRBJ2-1; D might be TRBD1 (6 bases). CDR3 length equals 13 residues. V lost 6 bases and J lost 4, with 10 bases in between. Germline V gives CDR1 SNHLY, CDR2 FYNNEI. The chain's CDR3 is CASRNRVYNEQFF. The CDR3 DNA sequence: TGTGCCAGCAGAAACAGGGTTTACAATGAGCAGTTCTTC.

This chain links TRBV4-1 with TRBJ1-1, with 9 bases fitting TRBD1. The J segment lost 1 base and the V segment lost 4 bases, leaving 4 bases of the junction unmatched. Looked up from germline, CDR1 is MGHRA and CDR2 is YSYEKL. This CDR3 comprises 15 residues. The CDR3 region has the DNA TGCGCCAGCAGCCGAGCGGGACAGGGGAACACTGAAGCTTTCTTT. Translating gives CASSRAGQGNTEAFF.

The V call is TRBV7-2, the J call TRBJ1-1, with D perhaps TRBD1 (6 bases). V was cut by 3 bases and J by 6 bases, with 14 bases left in between. The CDR3 runs to 14 residues. Germline V lookup: CDR1 SGHTA, CDR2 FQGNSA. CDR3 residues: CASSLGQGRAEAFF. The CDR3 region has the DNA TGTGCCAGCAGCTTGGGCCAGGGGAGGGCTGAAGCTTTCTTT.

The CDR3 DNA reads TGTGCCATCAGTGACAACAGGGGAGAAGAGACCCAGTACTTC. It translates to CAISDNRGEETQYF. J is TRBJ2-5 and V is TRBV10-3, with 7 bases matching TRBD1. Germline lookup yields CDR1 ENHRY and CDR2 SYGVKD. This CDR3 has 14 amino acids. V dropped 3 bases and J dropped 3; count of bases not matched to a gene: 4.

The V gene is TRBV19, the J gene TRBJ1-4, with a weak D call TRBD1 (5 bases). The germline V gene has CDR1 LNHDA and CDR2 SQIVND (reference sequence). The CDR3 spans 14 residues. Trimming took off 5 bases at V and 5 bases at J, with 12 bases between the two ends. The CDR3 nucleotides read TGTGCCAGTAGTCCCCGCAGGGTCAATGAAAAACTGTTTTTT. Translated, it gives CASSPRRVNEKLFF.

On this clone: One end of the junction does not line up with germline, which may come from a read error. The chain is built from TRBV4-1 and TRBJ1-2; no clear D gene. The CDR3 spans 13 residues. Looked up from germline, CDR1 is MGHRA and CDR2 is YSYEKL. The CDR3 region is CASSQEVLSSLRF. In DNA, the CDR3 is TGCGCCAGCAGCCAAGAAGTCCTATCATCCCTTCGGTTC.

The V gene is TRBV19, the J gene TRBJ1-5, with a tentative D call TRBD1 (5 bases). Trimming took 5 bases from V and 7 from J, leaving 12 bases between them. This CDR3 is built from 13 residues. The germline V gene encodes CDR1 LNHDA and CDR2 SQIVND (reference sequence). In DNA form, the CDR3 reads TGTGCCAGTAGTTTCCAGGGTCAGCAGCCCCAGCATTTT. Its translation: CASSFQGQQPQHF. Together with reference TRBV19 and TRBJ1-5, the CDR3 gives the full variable domain: DGGITQSPKYLFRKEGQNVTLSCEQNLNHDAMYWYRQDPGQGLRLIYYSQIVNDFQKGDIAEGYSVSREKKESFPLTVTSAQKNPTAFYLCASSFQGQQPQHFGDGTRLSIL.

CDR3 coding DNA: TGTGCCAGCAGCTCTGCAACTAATGAAAAACTGTTTTTT. Protein product: CASSSATNEKLFF. The chain joins TRBV7-9 to TRBJ1-4; D unresolved. The CDR3 spans 13 residues. CDR1 SEHNR and CDR2 FQNEAQ come from the germline V gene (reference sequence). Trimming removed 4 bases at V and 0 bases at J, with 3 bases between.